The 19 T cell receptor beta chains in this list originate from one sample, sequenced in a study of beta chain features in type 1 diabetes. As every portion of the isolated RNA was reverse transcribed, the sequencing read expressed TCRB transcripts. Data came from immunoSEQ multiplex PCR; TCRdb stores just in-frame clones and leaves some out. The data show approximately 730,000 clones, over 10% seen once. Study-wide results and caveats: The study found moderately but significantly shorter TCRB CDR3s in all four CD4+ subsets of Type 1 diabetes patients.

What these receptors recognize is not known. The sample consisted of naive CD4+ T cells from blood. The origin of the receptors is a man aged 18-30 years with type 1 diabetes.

CDR3 coding DNA: TGTGCCAGCAGCGTAACAGGGAATGGCTACACCTTC. It yields the protein CASSVTGNGYTF. The chain links TRBV13 to TRBJ1-2, with TRBD1 as a possible D gene (6 bases). Germline-derived CDR1 and CDR2 are PRHDT and FYEKMQ (reference sequence). The CDR3 loop spans 12 amino acids. V shed 5 bases and J shed 6 bases, with 10 bases lying between them.

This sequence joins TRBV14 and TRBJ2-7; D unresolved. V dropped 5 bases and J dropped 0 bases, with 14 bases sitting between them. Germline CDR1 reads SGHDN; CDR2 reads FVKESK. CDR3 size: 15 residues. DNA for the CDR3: TGTGCCAGCAGCTCAACACGAAGAAGCTCCTACGAGCAGTACTTC. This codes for CASSSTRRSSYEQYF. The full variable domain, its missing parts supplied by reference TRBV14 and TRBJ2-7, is EAGVTQFPSHSVIEKGQTVTLRCDPISGHDNLYWYRRVMGKEIKFLLHFVKESKQDESGMPNNRFLAERTGGTYSTLKVQPAELEDSGVYFCASSSTRRSSYEQYFGPGTRLTVT.

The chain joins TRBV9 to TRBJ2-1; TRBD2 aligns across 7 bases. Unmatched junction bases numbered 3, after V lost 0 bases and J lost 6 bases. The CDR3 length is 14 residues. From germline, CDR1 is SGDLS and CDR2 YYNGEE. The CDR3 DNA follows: TGTGCCAGCAGCGTAGCTCCGGGGGGCAATGAGCAGTTCTTC. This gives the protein CASSVAPGGNEQFF.

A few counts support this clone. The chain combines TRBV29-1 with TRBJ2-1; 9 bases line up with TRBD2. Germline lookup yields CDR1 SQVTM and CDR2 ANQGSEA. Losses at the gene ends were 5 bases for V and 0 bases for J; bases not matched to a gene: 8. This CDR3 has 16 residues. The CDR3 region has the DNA TGCAGCGTTTTCGGCGGGGGGGCGAACTCCTACAATGAGCAGTTCTTC. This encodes CSVFGGGANSYNEQFF.

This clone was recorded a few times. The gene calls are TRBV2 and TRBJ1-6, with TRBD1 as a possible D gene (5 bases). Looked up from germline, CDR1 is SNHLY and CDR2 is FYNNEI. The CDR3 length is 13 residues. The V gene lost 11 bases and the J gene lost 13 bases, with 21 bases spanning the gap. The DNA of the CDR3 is TGTGCCGGGTGGGACGCCGGCGTCGGCCCCCTCCACTTT. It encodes CAGWDAGVGPLHF.

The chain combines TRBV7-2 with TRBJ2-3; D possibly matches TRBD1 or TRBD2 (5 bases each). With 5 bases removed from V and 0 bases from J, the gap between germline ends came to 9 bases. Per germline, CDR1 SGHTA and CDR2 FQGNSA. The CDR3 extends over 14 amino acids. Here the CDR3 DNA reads TGTGCCAGCAGCCCGGGACCTAGCACAGATACGCAGTATTTT. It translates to CASSPGPSTDTQYF.

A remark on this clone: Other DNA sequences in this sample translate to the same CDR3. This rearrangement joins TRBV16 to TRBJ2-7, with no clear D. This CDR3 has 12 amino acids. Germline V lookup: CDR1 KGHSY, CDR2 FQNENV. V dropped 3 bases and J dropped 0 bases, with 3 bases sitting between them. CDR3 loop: CASSQSSYEQYF. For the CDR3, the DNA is TGTGCCAGCAGCCAGAGCTCCTACGAGCAGTACTTC.

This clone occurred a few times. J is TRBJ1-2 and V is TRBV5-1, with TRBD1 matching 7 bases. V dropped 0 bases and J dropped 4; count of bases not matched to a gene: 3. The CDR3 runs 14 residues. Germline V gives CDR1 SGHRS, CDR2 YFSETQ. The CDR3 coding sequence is TGCGCCAGCAGCTTGGGGGACAGTCTCTATGGCTACACCTTC. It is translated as CASSLGDSLYGYTF.

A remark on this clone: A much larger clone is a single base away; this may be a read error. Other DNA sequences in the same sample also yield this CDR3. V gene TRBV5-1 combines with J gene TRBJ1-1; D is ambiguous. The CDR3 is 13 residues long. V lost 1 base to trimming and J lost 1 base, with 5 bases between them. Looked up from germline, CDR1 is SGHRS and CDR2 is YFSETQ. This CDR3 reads CASSLMGNTEAFF. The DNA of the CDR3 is TGCGCCAGCAGCTTGATGGGGAACACTGAAGCTTTCTTT. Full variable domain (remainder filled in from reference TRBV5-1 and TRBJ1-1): KAGVTQTPRYLIKTRGQQVTLSCSPISGHRSVSWYQQTPGQGLQFLFEYFSETQRNKGNFPGRFSGRQFSNSRSEMNVSTLELGDSALYLCASSLMGNTEAFFGQGTRLTVV.

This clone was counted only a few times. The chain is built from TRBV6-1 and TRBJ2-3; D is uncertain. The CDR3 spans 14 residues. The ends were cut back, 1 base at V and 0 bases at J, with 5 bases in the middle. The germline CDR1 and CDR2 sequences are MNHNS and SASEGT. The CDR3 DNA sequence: TGTGCCAGCAGTGAAGTCCCGAGCACAGATACGCAGTATTTT. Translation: CASSEVPSTDTQYF.

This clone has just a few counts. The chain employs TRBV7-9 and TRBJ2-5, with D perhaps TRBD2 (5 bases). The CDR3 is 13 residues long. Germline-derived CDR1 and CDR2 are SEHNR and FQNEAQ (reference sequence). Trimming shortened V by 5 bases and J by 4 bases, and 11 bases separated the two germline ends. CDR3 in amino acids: CASSTRTGETQYF. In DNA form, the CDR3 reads TGTGCCAGCAGCACCCGGACTGGAGAGACCCAGTACTTC.

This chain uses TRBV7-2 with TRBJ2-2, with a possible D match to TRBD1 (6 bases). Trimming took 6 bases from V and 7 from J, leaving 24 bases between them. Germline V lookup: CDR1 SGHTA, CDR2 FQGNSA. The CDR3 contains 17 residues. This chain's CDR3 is CASSWPLTGPTSGELFF. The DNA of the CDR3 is TGTGCCAGCAGTTGGCCCCTGACAGGCCCTACAAGCGGGGAGCTGTTTTTT.

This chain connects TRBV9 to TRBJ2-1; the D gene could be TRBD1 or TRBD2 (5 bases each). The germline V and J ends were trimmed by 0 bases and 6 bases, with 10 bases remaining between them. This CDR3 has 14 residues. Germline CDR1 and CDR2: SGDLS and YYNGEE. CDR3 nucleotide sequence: TGTGCCAGCAGCGTAGTGGGGACCCTCAATGAGCAGTTCTTC. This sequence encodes CASSVVGTLNEQFF.

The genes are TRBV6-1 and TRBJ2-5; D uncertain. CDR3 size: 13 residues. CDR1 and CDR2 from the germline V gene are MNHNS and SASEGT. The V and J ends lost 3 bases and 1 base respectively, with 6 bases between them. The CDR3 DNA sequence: TGTGCCAGCAGTGATTATGCCCAAGAGACCCAGTACTTC. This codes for CASSDYAQETQYF.

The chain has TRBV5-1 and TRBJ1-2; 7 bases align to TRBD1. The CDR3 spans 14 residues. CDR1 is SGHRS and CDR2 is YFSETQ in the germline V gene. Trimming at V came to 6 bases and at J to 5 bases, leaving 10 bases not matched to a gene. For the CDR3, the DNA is TGCGCCAGCACCCCGTGGACAGGTGGATATGGCTACACCTTC. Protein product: CASTPWTGGYGYTF.

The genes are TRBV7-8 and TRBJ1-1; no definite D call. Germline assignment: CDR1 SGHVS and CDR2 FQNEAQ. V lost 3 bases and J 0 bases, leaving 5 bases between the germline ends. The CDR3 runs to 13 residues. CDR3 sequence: CASSLEVNTEAFF. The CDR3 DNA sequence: TGTGCCAGCAGCTTGGAGGTGAACACTGAAGCTTTCTTT.

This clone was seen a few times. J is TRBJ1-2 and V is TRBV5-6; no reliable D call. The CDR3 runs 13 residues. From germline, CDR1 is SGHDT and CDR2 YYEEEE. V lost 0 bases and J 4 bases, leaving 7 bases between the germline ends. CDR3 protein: CASSLAEFYGYTF. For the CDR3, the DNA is TGTGCCAGCAGCTTGGCAGAATTCTATGGCTACACCTTC.

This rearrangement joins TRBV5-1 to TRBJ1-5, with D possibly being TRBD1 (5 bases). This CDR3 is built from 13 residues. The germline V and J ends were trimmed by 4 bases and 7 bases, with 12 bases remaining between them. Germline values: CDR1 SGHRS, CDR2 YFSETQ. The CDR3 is CASSEGVGQPQHF. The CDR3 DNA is TGCGCCAGCAGCGAAGGGGTGGGGCAGCCCCAGCATTTT.

The CDR3 DNA reads as TGCAGCGTAACTACAGGTCTGGCTTTGGAAGCTTTCTTT. Encoded protein: CSVTTGLALEAFF. The chain recombines TRBV29-1 with TRBJ1-1; possibly TRBD1 for D (5 bases). Deletions cut 6 bases from V and 8 bases from J, with 19 bases between. The CDR3 length is 13 residues. The V gene's germline CDR1 is SQVTM and CDR2 ANQGSEA.